The 10 T cell receptor beta chains listed next were all sequenced from one sample in a study of blood T cells in healthy people across ages. Next came a second PCR, run for roughly 7 to 12 cycles, which used a sample-barcoded 5' primer along with a J-beta primer mix. MiXCR was run by TCRdb on the 5' RACE reads, yielding one entry per CDR3 protein. The sample shows 650,000 to 800,000 distinct CDR3 sequences, 44% of them seen only once. Sequencing used blood. These receptors all come from a man in his 60s in good health.

This clonotype has at least ten counts. The junction and the germline gene differ at one end; a read error may be behind it. This chain joins TRBV7-2 and TRBJ2-7, with D hard to call. The CDR3 consists of 14 residues. Germline lookup yields CDR1 SGHTA and CDR2 FQGNSA. The CDR3 region is CASSLGRRSYEQYF. The CDR3, as DNA: TGCGCCAGCAGCCTCGGACGGCGCTCCTACGAGCAGTACTTC.

This chain uses TRBV3-1 with TRBJ2-2; TRBD2 aligns across 8 bases. CDR1 and CDR2 (germline): LGHDT, YNNKEL (reference sequence). The length of the CDR3 is 13 residues. After removal of 4 bases from V and 8 bases from J, the junction contained 3 bases not matched to a gene. CDR3 loop: CASSLPSGGELFF. CDR3 sequence (DNA): TGTGCCAGCAGCCTACCTAGCGGGGGGGAGCTGTTTTTT.

The chain joins TRBV9 to TRBJ2-2; possible D gene TRBD2, 5 bases. The V and J ends lost 0 bases and 4 bases respectively, with 13 bases between them. The CDR3 runs to 16 residues. Germline-derived CDR1 and CDR2 are SGDLS and YYNGEE. CDR3 protein: CASSVGRVPSTGELFF. In DNA form, the CDR3 reads TGTGCCAGCAGCGTAGGGCGGGTCCCCAGCACCGGGGAGCTGTTTTTT.

This chain links TRBV3-1 with TRBJ2-3; 7 nucleotides agree with TRBD2. The CDR3 is made up of 17 amino acids. The junction had 14 bases not matched to a gene; V was cut back by 5 bases and J by 3 bases. Germline lookup yields CDR1 LGHDT and CDR2 YNNKEL (reference sequence). CDR3 sequence reads: CASSSLLPGRGTDTQYF. The CDR3 DNA follows: TGTGCCAGCAGCTCCCTACTACCTGGGAGGGGTACAGATACGCAGTATTTT.

This clonotype appeared a single time. The chain has TRBV5-1 and TRBJ1-2; TRBD1 matches at 7 bases. The CDR3 extends over 15 amino acids. With V trimmed by 4 bases and J by 6 bases, 12 bases remained unmatched. Germline CDR1 and CDR2: SGHRS and YFSETQ. The CDR3 here is CASSGRLTGRDGYTF. CDR3 sequence (DNA): TGCGCCAGCAGCGGAAGACTGACAGGGAGAGATGGCTACACCTTC.

The rearrangement joins TRBV7-9 to TRBJ2-5; 8 bases are a match to TRBD2. The CDR3 spans 17 residues. The germline gives CDR1 SEHNR, CDR2 FQNEAQ (reference sequence). V gave up 4 bases and J gave up 5 bases; unmatched junction bases: 15. CDR3 amino acids: CASSWGLVEGSGETQYF. The CDR3 region has the DNA TGTGCCAGCAGCTGGGGACTAGTGGAGGGGTCAGGTGAGACCCAGTACTTC. Full variable domain (outside the CDR3, taken from reference TRBV7-9 and TRBJ2-5): DTGVSQNPRHKITKRGQNVTFRCDPISEHNRLYWYRQTLGQGPEFLTYFQNEAQLEKSRLLSDRFSAERPKGSFSTLEIQRTEQGDSAMYLCASSWGLVEGSGETQYFGPGTRLLVL.

This clonotype has more than one count but fewer than ten. The chain couples TRBV4-1 to TRBJ1-2; 7 bases are shared with TRBD1. Germline V gives CDR1 MGHRA, CDR2 YSYEKL. The CDR3 consists of 15 residues. The junction had 9 bases not matched to a gene; V was cut back by 4 bases and J by 4 bases. The CDR3 region has the DNA TGCGCCAGCAGCCCGGGACAGACGATCGGCTATGGCTACACCTTC. It specifies CASSPGQTIGYGYTF.

The V gene is TRBV2, the J gene TRBJ1-5, with D possibly TRBD1 on 5 matching bases. Germline loops: CDR1 SNHLY, CDR2 FYNNEI. The CDR3 has 15 residues. Trimming took off 1 base at V and 2 bases at J, with 9 bases between the two ends. The CDR3 sequence: CASSEGQGGNQPQHF. In DNA form, the CDR3 reads TGTGCCAGCAGTGAAGGGCAGGGTGGCAATCAGCCCCAGCATTTT.

This clonotype was detected many times. J is TRBJ2-1 and V is TRBV18; 11 bases line up with TRBD2. Trimming at V came to 8 bases and at J to 4 bases, leaving 7 bases not matched to a gene. CDR1 and CDR2 from the germline V gene are KGHSH and LQKENI. This CDR3 is built from 15 residues. The CDR3 region is CASSPRTSGYNEQFF. The CDR3 DNA reads TGTGCCAGCAGCCCCCGGACTAGCGGGTACAATGAGCAGTTCTTC.

This sequence joins TRBV5-5 and TRBJ2-3; D uncertain. The CDR3 spans 14 residues. The germline V and J ends were trimmed by 6 bases and 1 base, with 12 bases remaining between them. Germline V lookup: CDR1 SGHKS, CDR2 YYEKEE (reference sequence). The CDR3 DNA reads as TGTGCCAGCAACCGGTTGGAAGGCACAGATACGCAGTATTTT. Residues: CASNRLEGTDTQYF.